The 19 T cell receptor beta chains below were found in one sample sequenced in a study of T cells after yellow fever vaccination. Using its own MiXCR run on the 5' RACE reads, TCRdb lists one record per CDR3 protein. Here the sample spans fewer than 450,000 distinct CDR3 sequences, about 8.3% being singletons. The specimen was PBMCs, collected about 41 days after the first yellow fever vaccination. Receptors originate from a man aged 18 to 35 who received the YFV17D yellow fever vaccine.

This clonotype was observed a few times. The chain is built from TRBV12-3 or TRBV12-4 and TRBJ2-7; no clear D. Trimming took off 5 bases at V and 2 bases at J, with 13 bases between the two ends. The CDR3 runs to 14 residues. The CDR3 coding sequence is TGTGCCAGCAGTCGCGGCGAAAGCCCCTACGAGCAGTACTTC. This encodes CASSRGESPYEQYF.

The V and J genes are TRBV6-5 and TRBJ2-1, with 9 bases lining up with TRBD1. Germline CDR1 MNHEY, CDR2 SVGAGI. The V segment lost 4 bases and the J segment 8 bases; nucleotides outside the gene matches: 6. The CDR3 has 14 amino acids. This CDR3 reads CASSLGTGLYEQFF. CDR3 bases: TGTGCCAGCAGTTTGGGGACAGGGTTGTATGAGCAGTTCTTC.

A few counts support this clonotype. The chain carries TRBV27 and TRBJ2-5, with D tentatively TRBD2 (6 bases). This CDR3 comprises 13 residues. From germline, CDR1 is MNHEY and CDR2 SMNVEV (reference sequence). V lost 2 bases to trimming and J lost 7 bases, with 11 bases between them. In DNA form, the CDR3 reads TGTGCCAGCAGTTTAGGGGGACTGGGGACCCAGTACTTC. Translated: CASSLGGLGTQYF.

Only a few counts were recorded for this clonotype. CDR3 residues: CASSPGFPYEQYF. CDR3 nucleotides: TGTGCCAGCAGTCCGGGATTCCCCTACGAGCAGTACTTC. V and J are TRBV6-1 and TRBJ2-7, with a weak D call TRBD2 (5 bases). Germline values: CDR1 MNHNS, CDR2 SASEGT. Trimming took 5 bases from V and 2 from J, leaving 10 bases between them. The CDR3 extends over 13 amino acids.

This clonotype was recorded a few times. The chain employs TRBV29-1 and TRBJ2-5; D ambiguous. In germline, CDR1 is SQVTM, CDR2 ANQGSEA. This CDR3 spans 12 amino acids. V lost 3 bases and J lost 1, with 6 bases in between. The DNA of the CDR3 is TGCAGCGTTGATCTGAGCCAAGAGACCCAGTACTTC. It is translated as CSVDLSQETQYF. The entire variable domain, with the rest obtained from reference TRBV29-1 and TRBJ2-5, is as follows: SAVISQKPSRDICQRGTSLTIQCQVDSQVTMMFWYRQQPGQSLTLIATANQGSEATYESGFVIDKFPISRPNLTFSTLTVSNMSPEDSSIYLCSVDLSQETQYFGPGTRLLVL.

A few counts support this clonotype. One junction end does not reproduce the germline sequence, and a read error may be involved. The rearrangement joins TRBV7-9 to TRBJ1-1; D gene uncertain. Germline loops: CDR1 SEHNR, CDR2 FQNEAQ (reference sequence). The length of the CDR3 is 14 residues. The CDR3 DNA reads TGTGCCAGCAGCTTCCACCCAATGAACCCTGAAGCTTTCTTT. Protein sequence: CASSFHPMNPEAFF.

The chain combines TRBV7-9 with TRBJ1-6; unclear D gene. The germline gives CDR1 SEHNR, CDR2 FQNEAQ (reference sequence). The germline V and J ends were trimmed by 0 bases and 4 bases, with 7 bases remaining between them. This CDR3 has 15 amino acids. In nucleotides, the CDR3 is TGTGCCAGCAGCTTAGCGGCACCTTATAATTCACCCCTCCACTTT. Protein product: CASSLAAPYNSPLHF.

The chain recombines TRBV5-5 with TRBJ1-6, with a possible D match to TRBD1 (6 bases). The CDR3 extends over 15 amino acids. Trimming removed 0 bases from V and 7 bases from J, with 11 bases in between. In germline, CDR1 is SGHKS, CDR2 YYEKEE (reference sequence). This CDR3 reads CASSLGRGPNSPLHF. As DNA, the CDR3 is TGTGCCAGCAGCTTGGGCAGGGGACCCAATTCACCCCTCCACTTT.

This clonotype was observed a few times. The chain employs TRBV29-1 and TRBJ2-5; 9 nucleotides match TRBD2. CDR1 is SQVTM, CDR2 ANQGSEA, per germline. Trimming took 6 bases from V and 5 from J; bases not matched to a gene: 7. The CDR3 spans 13 residues. The CDR3 is CSVMGLAGETQYF. The DNA for the CDR3 is TGCAGCGTCATGGGACTAGCCGGCGAGACCCAGTACTTC.

The genes are TRBV9 and TRBJ1-3; no firm D call. The CDR3 spans 15 residues. CDR1 is SGDLS and CDR2 is YYNGEE in the germline V gene. Trimming stripped 1 base from V and 0 bases from J, with 8 bases between. The CDR3 nucleotides are TGTGCCAGCAGCGTAAGCCAGTACTCTGGAAACACCATATATTTT. It yields the protein CASSVSQYSGNTIYF.

This clonotype appeared a few times. The chain joins TRBV7-2 to TRBJ1-2; D remains unclear. V lost 5 bases to trimming and J lost 2 bases, with 15 bases between them. The CDR3 runs 15 residues. CDR1 is SGHTA, CDR2 FQGNSA, per germline. This CDR3 reads CASSPAGSGNYGYTF. The CDR3 DNA reads as TGTGCCAGCAGCCCGGCTGGTTCCGGCAACTATGGCTACACCTTC.

The chain couples TRBV28 to TRBJ1-2; no reliable D call. The CDR3 has 16 residues. Germline CDR1 is MDHEN and CDR2 is SYDVKM. Between the trimmed V and J ends, which lost 0 bases and 7 bases, there was a span of 18 bases. The DNA of the CDR3 is TGTGCCAGCAGTTTATGGGCGAAATATAGGGCCGCTGGCTACACCTTC. Translation: CASSLWAKYRAAGYTF.

At least ten counts were recorded for this clonotype. The chain carries TRBV10-3 and TRBJ1-1; D possibly corresponds to TRBD1 (5 bases). Germline lookup yields CDR1 ENHRY and CDR2 SYGVKD. This CDR3 contains 14 residues. Trimming took 0 bases from V and 1 from J, leaving 6 bases between them. CDR3 in DNA: TGTGCCATCAGTGAGTCGAGGGGGAACACTGAAGCTTTCTTT. Protein product: CAISESRGNTEAFF.

This clonotype was seen a handful of times. The J gene is TRBJ1-1, the V gene TRBV11-2; D gene ambiguous. The CDR3 is 11 residues long. From germline, CDR1 is SGHAT and CDR2 FQNNGV. V dropped 6 bases and J dropped 4 bases, with 6 bases sitting between them. In nucleotides, the CDR3 is TGTGCCAGCAGTGGACTCACTGAAGCTTTCTTT. Amino acid sequence: CASSGLTEAFF.

V usage is TRBV19 and J usage is TRBJ1-1; D remains unclear. The CDR3 sequence is 12 residues long. The V gene's germline CDR1 is LNHDA and CDR2 SQIVND (reference sequence). The ends were cut back, 3 bases at V and 7 bases at J, with 9 bases in the middle. The CDR3 spells CASSIGVGEAFF. CDR3 bases: TGTGCCAGTAGTATCGGAGTGGGTGAAGCTTTCTTT. Drawing the rest from reference TRBV19 and TRBJ1-1, the complete variable domain is DGGITQSPKYLFRKEGQNVTLSCEQNLNHDAMYWYRQDPGQGLRLIYYSQIVNDFQKGDIAEGYSVSREKKESFPLTVTSAQKNPTAFYLCASSIGVGEAFFGQGTRLTVV.

The rearrangement joins TRBV4-3 to TRBJ1-1; D possibly corresponds to TRBD1 (6 bases). V was pared by 1 base and J by 5 bases, with 14 bases between. The germline gives CDR1 LGHNA, CDR2 YSLEER. CDR3 length: 15 residues. CDR3 sequence reads: CASSQGRTEKTEAFF. CDR3 coding DNA: TGCGCCAGCAGCCAAGGTAGGACAGAAAAGACTGAAGCTTTCTTT.

The genes are TRBV18 and TRBJ1-1; no definite D call. There are 15 residues in the CDR3. V gave up 2 bases and J gave up 1 base, with 11 bases separating them. From germline, CDR1 is KGHSH and CDR2 LQKENI. CDR3 region: CASSPFRTGNTEAFF. The CDR3, as DNA: TGTGCCAGCTCACCATTTAGGACGGGGAACACTGAAGCTTTCTTT.

J is TRBJ1-2 and V is TRBV29-1, with unresolved D. The germline V and J ends were trimmed by 7 bases and 7 bases, with 22 bases remaining between them. The germline gives CDR1 SQVTM, CDR2 ANQGSEA. CDR3 length: 14 residues. In DNA form, the CDR3 reads TGCAGCGCCACCTTCGTTGAGACGGACGTTGGCTACACCTTC. As protein: CSATFVETDVGYTF. The full variable domain, its missing parts supplied by reference TRBV29-1 and TRBJ1-2, is SAVISQKPSRDICQRGTSLTIQCQVDSQVTMMFWYRQQPGQSLTLIATANQGSEATYESGFVIDKFPISRPNLTFSTLTVSNMSPEDSSIYLCSATFVETDVGYTFGSGTRLTVV.

The rearrangement uses TRBV4-3 and TRBJ1-6; no reliable D call. Trimming left V 3 bases short and J 10 bases short, with 19 bases between. The germline gives CDR1 LGHNA, CDR2 YSLEER. The CDR3 loop spans 16 amino acids. CDR3 in DNA: TGCGCCAGCAGCCAGCCCGGGGTAGCGGGGAAGTCACCCCTCCACTTT. It yields the protein CASSQPGVAGKSPLHF.